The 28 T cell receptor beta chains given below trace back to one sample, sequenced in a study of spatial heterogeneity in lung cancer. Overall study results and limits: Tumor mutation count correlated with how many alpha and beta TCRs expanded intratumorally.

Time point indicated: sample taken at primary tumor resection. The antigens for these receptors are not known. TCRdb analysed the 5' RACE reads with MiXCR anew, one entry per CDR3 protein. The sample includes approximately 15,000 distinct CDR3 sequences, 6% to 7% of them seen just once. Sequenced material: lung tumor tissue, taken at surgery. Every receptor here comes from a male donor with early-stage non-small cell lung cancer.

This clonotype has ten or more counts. CDR3 loop: CASSQTWGQSPGNTIYF. CDR3 DNA: TGCGCCAGCAGCCAGACCTGGGGACAGAGCCCTGGAAACACCATATATTTT. The genes are TRBV4-1 and TRBJ1-3, with TRBD1 identical over 7 bases. V lost 3 bases and J lost 2; bases outside the gene matches: 10. This CDR3 region has 17 residues. CDR1 and CDR2 (germline): MGHRA, YSYEKL.

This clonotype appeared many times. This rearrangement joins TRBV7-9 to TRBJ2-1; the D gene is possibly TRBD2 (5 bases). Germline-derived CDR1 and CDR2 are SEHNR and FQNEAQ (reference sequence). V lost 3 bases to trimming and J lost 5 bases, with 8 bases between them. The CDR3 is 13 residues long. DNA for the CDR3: TGTGCCAGCAGCTTGGACTGGAACAATGAGCAGTTCTTC. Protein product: CASSLDWNNEQFF.

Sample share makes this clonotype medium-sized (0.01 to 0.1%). Here the CDR3 DNA reads TGTGCCAGCAGCTTAGTGGGGGGGAAGTTCTTC. As protein: CASSLVGGKFF. This chain joins TRBV7-2 and TRBJ2-1; 7 bases agree with TRBD2. The V gene's germline CDR1 is SGHTA and CDR2 FQGNSA. The junction had 2 bases not matched to a gene; V was cut back by 1 base and J by 14 bases. This CDR3 has 11 amino acids.

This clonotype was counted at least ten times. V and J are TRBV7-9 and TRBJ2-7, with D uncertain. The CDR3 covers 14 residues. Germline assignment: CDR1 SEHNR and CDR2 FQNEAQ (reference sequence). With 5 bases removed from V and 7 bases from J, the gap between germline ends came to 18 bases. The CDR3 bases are TGTGCCAGCAGCCCCCGGCACCCCGGCTCTGAGCAGTACTTC. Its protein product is CASSPRHPGSEQYF.

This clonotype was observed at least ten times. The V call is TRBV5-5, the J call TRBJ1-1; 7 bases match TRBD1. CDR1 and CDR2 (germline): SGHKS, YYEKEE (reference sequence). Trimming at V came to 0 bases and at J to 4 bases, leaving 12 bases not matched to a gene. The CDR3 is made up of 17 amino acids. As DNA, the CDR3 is TGTGCCAGCAGCTTGGCCAGGGGGAGTTTTAGGGGCACTGAAGCTTTCTTT. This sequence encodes CASSLARGSFRGTEAFF.

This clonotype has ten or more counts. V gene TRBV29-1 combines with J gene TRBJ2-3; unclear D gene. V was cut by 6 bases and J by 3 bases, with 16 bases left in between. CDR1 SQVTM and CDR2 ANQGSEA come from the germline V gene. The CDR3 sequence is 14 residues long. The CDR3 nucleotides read TGCAGCGTAGTCTCTAGAGTAGGAACAGATACGCAGTATTTT. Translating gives CSVVSRVGTDTQYF.

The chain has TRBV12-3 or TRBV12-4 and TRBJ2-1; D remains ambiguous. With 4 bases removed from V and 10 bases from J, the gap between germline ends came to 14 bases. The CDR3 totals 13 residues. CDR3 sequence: CASSSDGFGEQFF. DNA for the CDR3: TGTGCCAGCAGTTCGGACGGATTCGGCGAGCAGTTCTTC.

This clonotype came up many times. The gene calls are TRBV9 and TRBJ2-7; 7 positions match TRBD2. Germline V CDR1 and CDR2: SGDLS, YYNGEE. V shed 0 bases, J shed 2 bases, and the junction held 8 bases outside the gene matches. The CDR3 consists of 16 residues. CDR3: CASSVAQTSLPYEQYF. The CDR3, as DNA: TGTGCCAGCAGCGTAGCCCAGACTAGCCTCCCCTACGAGCAGTACTTC.

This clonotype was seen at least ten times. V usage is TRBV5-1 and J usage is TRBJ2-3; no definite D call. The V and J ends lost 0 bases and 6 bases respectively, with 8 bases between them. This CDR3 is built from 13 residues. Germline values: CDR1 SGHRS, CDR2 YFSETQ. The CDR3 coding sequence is TGCGCCAGCAGCTTGGGCAGTAGGGATACGCAGTATTTT. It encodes CASSLGSRDTQYF. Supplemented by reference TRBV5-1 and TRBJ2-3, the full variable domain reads KAGVTQTPRYLIKTRGQQVTLSCSPISGHRSVSWYQQTPGQGLQFLFEYFSETQRNKGNFPGRFSGRQFSNSRSEMNVSTLELGDSALYLCASSLGSRDTQYFGPGTRLTVL.

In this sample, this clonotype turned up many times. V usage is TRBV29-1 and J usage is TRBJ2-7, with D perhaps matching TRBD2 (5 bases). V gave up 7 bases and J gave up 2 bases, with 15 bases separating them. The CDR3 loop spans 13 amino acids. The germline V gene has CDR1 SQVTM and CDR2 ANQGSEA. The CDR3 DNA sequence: TGCAGCGCTAGTCCGGGATATACCTACGAGCAGTACTTC. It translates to CSASPGYTYEQYF.

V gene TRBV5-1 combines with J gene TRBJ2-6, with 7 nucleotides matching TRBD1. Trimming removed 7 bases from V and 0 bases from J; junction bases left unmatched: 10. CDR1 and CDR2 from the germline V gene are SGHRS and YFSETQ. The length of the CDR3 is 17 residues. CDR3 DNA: TGCGCCAGCGGCCTACAGGGGCTCGGCTCTGGGGCCAACGTCCTGACTTTC. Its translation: CASGLQGLGSGANVLTF.

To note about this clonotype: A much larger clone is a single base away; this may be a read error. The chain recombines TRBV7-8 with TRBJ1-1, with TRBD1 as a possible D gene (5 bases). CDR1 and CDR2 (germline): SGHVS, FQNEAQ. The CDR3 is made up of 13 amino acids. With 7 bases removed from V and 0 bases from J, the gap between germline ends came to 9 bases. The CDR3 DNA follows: TGTGCCAGCAAACGGGACGTGAACACTGAAGCTTTCTTT. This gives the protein CASKRDVNTEAFF.

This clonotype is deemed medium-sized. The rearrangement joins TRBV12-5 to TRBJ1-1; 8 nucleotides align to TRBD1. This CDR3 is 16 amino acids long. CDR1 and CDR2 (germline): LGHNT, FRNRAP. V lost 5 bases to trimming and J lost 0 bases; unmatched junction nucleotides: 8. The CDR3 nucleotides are TGTGCTAGTGGTCCAGGACAGGGTCGCATGAACACTGAAGCTTTCTTT. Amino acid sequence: CASGPGQGRMNTEAFF.

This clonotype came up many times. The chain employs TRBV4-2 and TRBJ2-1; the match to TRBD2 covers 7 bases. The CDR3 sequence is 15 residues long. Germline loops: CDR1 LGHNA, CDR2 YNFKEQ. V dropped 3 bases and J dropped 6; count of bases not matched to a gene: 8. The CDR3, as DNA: TGTGCCAGCAGCCATTCCGGGACTACAGGCAATGAGCAGTTCTTC. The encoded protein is CASSHSGTTGNEQFF.

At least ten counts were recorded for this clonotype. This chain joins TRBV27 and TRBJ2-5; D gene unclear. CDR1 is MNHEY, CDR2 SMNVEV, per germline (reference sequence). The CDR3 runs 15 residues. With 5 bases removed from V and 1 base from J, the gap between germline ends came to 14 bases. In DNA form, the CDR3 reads TGTGCCAGCAGTCCTCGCGCTGGTCTCCAAGAGACCCAGTACTTC. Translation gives CASSPRAGLQETQYF.

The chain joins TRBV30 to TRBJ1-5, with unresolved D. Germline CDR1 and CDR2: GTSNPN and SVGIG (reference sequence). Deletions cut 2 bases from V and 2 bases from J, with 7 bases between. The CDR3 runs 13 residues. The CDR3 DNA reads TGTGCCTGGAGTTTACCAGGCAATCAGCCCCAGCATTTT. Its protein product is CAWSLPGNQPQHF.

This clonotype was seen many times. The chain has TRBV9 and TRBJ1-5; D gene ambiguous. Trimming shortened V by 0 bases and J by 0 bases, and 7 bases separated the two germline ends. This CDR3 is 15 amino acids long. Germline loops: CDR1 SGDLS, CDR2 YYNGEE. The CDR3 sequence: CASSVDGYSNQPQHF. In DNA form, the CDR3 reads TGTGCCAGCAGCGTAGATGGGTATAGCAATCAGCCCCAGCATTTT.

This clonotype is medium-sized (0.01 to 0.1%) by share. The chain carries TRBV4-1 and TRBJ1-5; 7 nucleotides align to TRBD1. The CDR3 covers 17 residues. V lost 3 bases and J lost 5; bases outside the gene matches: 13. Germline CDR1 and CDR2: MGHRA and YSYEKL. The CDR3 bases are TGCGCCAGCAGCCACAGGACAGGTATGGAGCCCGATCAGCCCCAGCATTTT. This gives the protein CASSHRTGMEPDQPQHF.

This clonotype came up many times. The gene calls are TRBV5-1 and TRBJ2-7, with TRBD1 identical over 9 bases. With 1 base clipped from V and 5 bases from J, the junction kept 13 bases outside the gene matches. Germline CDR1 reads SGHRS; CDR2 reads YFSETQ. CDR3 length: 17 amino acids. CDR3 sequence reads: CASSLLPGQGSPDEQYF. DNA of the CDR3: TGCGCCAGCAGCTTGCTGCCGGGACAGGGCTCCCCCGACGAGCAGTACTTC.

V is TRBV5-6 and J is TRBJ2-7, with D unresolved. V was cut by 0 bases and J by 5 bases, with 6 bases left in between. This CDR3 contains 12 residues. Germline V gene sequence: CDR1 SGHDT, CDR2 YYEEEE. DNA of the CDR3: TGTGCCAGCAGCTTGGGGCAGAACGAGCAGTACTTC. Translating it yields CASSLGQNEQYF.

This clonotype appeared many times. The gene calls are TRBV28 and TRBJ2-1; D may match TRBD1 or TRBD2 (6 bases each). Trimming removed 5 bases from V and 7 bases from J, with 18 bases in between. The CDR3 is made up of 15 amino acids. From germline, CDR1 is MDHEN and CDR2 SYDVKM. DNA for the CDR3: TGTGCCAGCAGTCTCCGGGGGCATAAGGGTAATGAGCAGTTCTTC. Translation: CASSLRGHKGNEQFF.

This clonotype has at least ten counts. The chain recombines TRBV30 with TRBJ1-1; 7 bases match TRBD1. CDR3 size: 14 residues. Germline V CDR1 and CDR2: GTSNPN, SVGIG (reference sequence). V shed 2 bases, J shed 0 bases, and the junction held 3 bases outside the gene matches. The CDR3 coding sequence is TGTGCCTGGAGTAGGGGGCCCCTGAACACTGAAGCTTTCTTT. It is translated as CAWSRGPLNTEAFF.

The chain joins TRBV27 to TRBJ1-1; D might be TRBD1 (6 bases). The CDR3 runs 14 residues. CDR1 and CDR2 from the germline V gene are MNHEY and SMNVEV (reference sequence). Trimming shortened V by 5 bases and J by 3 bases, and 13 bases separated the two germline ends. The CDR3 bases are TGTGCCAGCAGTCGATTACAGGGATACACTGAAGCTTTCTTT. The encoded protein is CASSRLQGYTEAFF.

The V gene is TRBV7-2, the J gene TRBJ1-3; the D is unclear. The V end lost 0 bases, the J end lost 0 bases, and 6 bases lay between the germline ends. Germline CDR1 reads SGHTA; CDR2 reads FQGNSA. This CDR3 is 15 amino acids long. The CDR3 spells CASSLAVASGNTIYF. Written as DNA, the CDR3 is TGTGCCAGCAGCTTAGCTGTGGCCTCTGGAAACACCATATATTTT.

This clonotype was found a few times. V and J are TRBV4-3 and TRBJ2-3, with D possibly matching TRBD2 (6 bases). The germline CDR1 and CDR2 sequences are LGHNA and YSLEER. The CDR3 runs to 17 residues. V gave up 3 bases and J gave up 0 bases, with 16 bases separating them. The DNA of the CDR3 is TGCGCCAGCAGCCAGGAGGGGCTTGGCGGCAGCACAGATACGCAGTATTTT. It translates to CASSQEGLGGSTDTQYF.

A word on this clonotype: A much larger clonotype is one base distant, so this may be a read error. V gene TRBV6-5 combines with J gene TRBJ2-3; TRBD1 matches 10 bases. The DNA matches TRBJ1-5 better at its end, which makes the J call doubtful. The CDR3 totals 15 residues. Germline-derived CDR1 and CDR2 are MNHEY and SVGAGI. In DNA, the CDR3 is TGTGCCAGCAGTCGACAGGGGGCAAGGACAGATACGCAGCATTTT. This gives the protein CASSRQGARTDTQHF.

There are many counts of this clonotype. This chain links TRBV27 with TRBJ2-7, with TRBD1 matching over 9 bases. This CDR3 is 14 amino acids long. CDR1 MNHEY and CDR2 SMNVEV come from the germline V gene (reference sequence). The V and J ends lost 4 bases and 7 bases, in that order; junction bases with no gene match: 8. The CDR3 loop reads CASSYGTGSGEQYF. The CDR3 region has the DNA TGTGCCAGCAGTTACGGGACAGGGAGTGGGGAGCAGTACTTC.

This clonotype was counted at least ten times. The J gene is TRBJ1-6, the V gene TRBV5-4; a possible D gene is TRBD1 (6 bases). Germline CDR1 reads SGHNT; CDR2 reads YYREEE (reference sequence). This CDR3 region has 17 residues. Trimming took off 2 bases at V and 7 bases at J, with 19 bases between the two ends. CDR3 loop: CASSFGGGIGRNSPLHF. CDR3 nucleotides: TGTGCCAGCAGCTTCGGAGGGGGTATAGGCCGGAATTCACCCCTCCACTTT.